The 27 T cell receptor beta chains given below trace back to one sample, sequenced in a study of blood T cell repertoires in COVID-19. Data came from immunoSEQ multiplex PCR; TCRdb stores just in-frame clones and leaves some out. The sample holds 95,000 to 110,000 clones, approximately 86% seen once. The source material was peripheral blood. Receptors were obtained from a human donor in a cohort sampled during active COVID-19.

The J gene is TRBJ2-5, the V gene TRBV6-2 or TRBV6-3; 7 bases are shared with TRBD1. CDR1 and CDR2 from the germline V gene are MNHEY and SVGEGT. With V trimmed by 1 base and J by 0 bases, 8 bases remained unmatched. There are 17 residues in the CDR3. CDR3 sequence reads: CASSYWPDRSYQETQYF. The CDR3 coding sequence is TGTGCCAGCAGTTACTGGCCGGACAGGAGTTACCAAGAGACCCAGTACTTC.

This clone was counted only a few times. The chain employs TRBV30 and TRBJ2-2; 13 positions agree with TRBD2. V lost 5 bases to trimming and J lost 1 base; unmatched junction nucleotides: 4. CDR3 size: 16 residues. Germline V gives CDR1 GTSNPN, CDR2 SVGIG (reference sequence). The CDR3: CAWRGLAGVNTGELFF. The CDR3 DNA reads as TGTGCCTGGCGAGGACTAGCGGGAGTGAACACCGGGGAGCTGTTTTTT.

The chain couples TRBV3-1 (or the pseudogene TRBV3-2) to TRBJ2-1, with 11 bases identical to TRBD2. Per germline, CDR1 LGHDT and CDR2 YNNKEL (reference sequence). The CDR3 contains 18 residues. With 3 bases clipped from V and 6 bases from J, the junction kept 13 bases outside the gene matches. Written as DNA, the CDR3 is TGTGCCAGCAGCCACCGGGTAGCGGGAGGGCCCGGGGTCAATGAGCAGTTCTTC. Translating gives CASSHRVAGGPGVNEQFF.

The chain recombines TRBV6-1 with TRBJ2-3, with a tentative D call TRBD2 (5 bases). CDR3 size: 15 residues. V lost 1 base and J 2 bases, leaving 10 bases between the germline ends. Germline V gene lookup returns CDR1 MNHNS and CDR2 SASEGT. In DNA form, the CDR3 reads TGTGCCAGCAGTGAAGGTCTAGCCGTCACAGATACGCAGTATTTT. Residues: CASSEGLAVTDTQYF.

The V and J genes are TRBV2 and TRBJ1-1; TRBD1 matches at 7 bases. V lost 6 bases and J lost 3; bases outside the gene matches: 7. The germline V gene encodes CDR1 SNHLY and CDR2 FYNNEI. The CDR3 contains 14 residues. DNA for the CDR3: TGTGCCAGCAGGGGGACCGGACAGGACACTGAAGCTTTCTTT. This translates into CASRGTGQDTEAFF.

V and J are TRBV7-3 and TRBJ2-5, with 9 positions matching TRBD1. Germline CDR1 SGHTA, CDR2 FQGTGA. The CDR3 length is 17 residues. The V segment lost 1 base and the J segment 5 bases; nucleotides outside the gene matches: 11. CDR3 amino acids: CASSLRLTGGLGETQYF. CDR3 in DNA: TGTGCCAGCAGCTTAAGACTGACAGGGGGTTTAGGGGAGACCCAGTACTTC.

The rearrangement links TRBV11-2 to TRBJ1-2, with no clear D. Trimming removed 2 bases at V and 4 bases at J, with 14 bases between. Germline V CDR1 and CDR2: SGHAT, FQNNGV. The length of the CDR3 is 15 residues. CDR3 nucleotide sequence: TGTGCCAGCAGCTTAAACGCGGCAGTCGTCTATGGCTACACCTTC. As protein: CASSLNAAVVYGYTF. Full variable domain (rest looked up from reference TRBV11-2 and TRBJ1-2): EAGVAQSPRYKIIEKRQSVAFWCNPISGHATLYWYQQILGQGPKLLIQFQNNGVVDDSQLPKDRFSAERLKGVDSTLKIQPAKLEDSAVYLCASSLNAAVVYGYTFGSGTRLTVV.

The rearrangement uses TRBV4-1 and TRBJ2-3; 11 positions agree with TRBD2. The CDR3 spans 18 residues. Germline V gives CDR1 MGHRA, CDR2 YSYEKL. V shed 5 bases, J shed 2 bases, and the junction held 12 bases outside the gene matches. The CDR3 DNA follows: TGCGCCAGCAGCTGGCGGGGTAGCGGGGGGGGACTCACAGATACGCAGTATTTT. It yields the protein CASSWRGSGGGLTDTQYF.

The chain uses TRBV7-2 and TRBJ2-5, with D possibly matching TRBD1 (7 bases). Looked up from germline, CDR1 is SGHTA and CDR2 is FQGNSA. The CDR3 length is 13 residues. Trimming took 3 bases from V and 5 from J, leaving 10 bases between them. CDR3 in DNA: TGTGCCAGCAGCTTCGGAGGGGGCGAGACCCAGTACTTC. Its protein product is CASSFGGGETQYF.

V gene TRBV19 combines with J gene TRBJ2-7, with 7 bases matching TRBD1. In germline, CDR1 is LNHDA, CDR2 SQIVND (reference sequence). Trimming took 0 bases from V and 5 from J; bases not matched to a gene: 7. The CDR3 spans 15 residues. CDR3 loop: CASSIDGTVGNEQYF. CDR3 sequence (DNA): TGTGCCAGTAGTATAGACGGGACAGTGGGGAACGAGCAGTACTTC.

The CDR3 DNA reads TGTGCCTGGAGTCAAGACAGGGGTAGAGCTAATGAAAAACTGTTTTTT. This sequence encodes CAWSQDRGRANEKLFF. This chain links TRBV30 with TRBJ1-4, with 8 bases fitting TRBD1. Germline V gene lookup returns CDR1 GTSNPN and CDR2 SVGIG (reference sequence). V lost 2 bases to trimming and J lost 3 bases; unmatched junction nucleotides: 8. The CDR3 is 16 amino acids.

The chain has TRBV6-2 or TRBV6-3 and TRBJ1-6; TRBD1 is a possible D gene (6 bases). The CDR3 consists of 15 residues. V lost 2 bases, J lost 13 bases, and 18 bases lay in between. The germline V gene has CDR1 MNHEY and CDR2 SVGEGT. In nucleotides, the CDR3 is TGTGCCAGCAGTTACGAGAGGACAGCACGTAACCCCCTCCACTTT. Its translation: CASSYERTARNPLHF.

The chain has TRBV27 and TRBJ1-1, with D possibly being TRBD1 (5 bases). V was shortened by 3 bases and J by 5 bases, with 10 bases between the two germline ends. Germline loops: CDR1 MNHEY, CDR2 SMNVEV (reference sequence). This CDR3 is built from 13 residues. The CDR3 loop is CASSFRTKTEAFF. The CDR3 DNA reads TGTGCCAGCAGTTTCCGGACAAAGACTGAAGCTTTCTTT.

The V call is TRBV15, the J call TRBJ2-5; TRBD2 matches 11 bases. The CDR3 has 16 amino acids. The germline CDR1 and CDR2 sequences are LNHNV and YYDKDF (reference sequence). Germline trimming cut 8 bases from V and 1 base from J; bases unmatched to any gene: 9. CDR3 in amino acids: CATSFPGLAAQETQYF. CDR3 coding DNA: TGTGCCACCTCCTTTCCGGGACTAGCGGCCCAAGAGACCCAGTACTTC.

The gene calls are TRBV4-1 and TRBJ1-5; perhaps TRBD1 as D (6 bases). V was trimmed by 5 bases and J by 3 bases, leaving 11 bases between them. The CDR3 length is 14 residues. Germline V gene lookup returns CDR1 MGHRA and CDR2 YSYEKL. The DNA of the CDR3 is TGCGCCAGCAGCTATGGACAGCACAATCAGCCCCAGCATTTT. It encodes CASSYGQHNQPQHF.

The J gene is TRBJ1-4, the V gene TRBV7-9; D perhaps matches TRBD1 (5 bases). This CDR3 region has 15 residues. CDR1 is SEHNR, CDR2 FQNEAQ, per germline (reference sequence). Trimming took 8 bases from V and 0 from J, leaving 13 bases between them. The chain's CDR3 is CASALRGPTNEKLFF. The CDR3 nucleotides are TGTGCCAGCGCCCTAAGGGGTCCAACTAATGAAAAACTGTTTTTT.

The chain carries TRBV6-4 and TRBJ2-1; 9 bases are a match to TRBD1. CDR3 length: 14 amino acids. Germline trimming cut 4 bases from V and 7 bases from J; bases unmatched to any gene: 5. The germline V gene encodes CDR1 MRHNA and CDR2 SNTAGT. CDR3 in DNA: TGTGCCAGCAGTGCCGGGACAGGGAGTAATGAGCAGTTCTTC. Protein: CASSAGTGSNEQFF.

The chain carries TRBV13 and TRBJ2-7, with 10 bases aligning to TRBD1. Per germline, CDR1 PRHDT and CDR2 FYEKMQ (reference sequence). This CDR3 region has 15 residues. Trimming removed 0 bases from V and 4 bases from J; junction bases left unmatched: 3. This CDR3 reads CASSLGLGQGYEQYF. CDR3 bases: TGTGCCAGCAGCTTAGGCCTGGGACAGGGGTACGAGCAGTACTTC. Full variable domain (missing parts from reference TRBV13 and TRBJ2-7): AAGVIQSPRHLIKEKRETATLKCYPIPRHDTVYWYQQGPGQDPQFLISFYEKMQSDKGSIPDRFSAQQFSDYHSELNMSSLELGDSALYFCASSLGLGQGYEQYFGPGTRLTVT.

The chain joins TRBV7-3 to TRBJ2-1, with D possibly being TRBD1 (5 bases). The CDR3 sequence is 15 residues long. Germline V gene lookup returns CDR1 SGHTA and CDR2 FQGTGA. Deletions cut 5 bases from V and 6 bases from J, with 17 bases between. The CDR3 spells CASSPLRGGVNEQFF. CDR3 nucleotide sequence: TGTGCCAGCAGCCCTCTTAGGGGTGGGGTCAATGAGCAGTTCTTC.

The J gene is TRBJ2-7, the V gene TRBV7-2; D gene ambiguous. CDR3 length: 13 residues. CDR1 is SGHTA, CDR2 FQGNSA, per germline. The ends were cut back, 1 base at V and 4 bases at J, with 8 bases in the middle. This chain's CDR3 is CASSLGHLYEQYF. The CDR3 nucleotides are TGTGCCAGCAGCTTAGGACACCTATACGAGCAGTACTTC.

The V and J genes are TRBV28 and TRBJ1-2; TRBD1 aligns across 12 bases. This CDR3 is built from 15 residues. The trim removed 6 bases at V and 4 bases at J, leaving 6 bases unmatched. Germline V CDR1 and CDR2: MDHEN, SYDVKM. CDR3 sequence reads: CASSRGGQGAYGYTF. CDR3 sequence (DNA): TGTGCCAGCAGCCGCGGGGGACAGGGGGCCTATGGCTACACCTTC.

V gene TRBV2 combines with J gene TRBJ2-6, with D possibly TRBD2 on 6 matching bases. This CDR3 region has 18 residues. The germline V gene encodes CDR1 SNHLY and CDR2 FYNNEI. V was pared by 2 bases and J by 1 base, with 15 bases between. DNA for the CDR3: TGTGCCAGCAGTGAACTATCTTGGGGGACTTCTGGGGCCAACGTCCTGACTTTC. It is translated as CASSELSWGTSGANVLTF.

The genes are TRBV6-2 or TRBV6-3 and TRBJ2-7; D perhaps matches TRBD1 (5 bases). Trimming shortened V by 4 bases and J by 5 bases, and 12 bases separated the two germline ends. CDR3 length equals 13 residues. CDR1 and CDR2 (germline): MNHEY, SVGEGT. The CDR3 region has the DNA TGTGCCAGCAGTTCCTCCAGGGTAGACGAGCAGTACTTC. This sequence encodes CASSSSRVDEQYF.

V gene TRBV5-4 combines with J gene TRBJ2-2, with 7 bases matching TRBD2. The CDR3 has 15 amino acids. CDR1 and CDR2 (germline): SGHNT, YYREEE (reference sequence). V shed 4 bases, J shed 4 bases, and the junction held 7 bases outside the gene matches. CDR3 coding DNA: TGTGCCAGCAGCCGACTAGCAGCGGGCACCGGGGAGCTGTTTTTT. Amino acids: CASSRLAAGTGELFF.

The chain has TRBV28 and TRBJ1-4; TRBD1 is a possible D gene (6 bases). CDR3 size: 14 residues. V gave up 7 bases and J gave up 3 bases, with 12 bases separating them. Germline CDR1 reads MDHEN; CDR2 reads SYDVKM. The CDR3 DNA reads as TGTGCCAGCAATGGGGGCGCCTCTAATGAAAAACTGTTTTTT. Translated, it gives CASNGGASNEKLFF.

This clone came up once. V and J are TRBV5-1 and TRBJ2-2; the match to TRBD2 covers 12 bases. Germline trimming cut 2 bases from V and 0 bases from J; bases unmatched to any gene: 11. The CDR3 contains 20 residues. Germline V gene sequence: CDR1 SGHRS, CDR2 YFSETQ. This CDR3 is CASSFRLYRLAGANTGELFF. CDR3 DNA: TGCGCCAGCAGCTTTCGCCTATACCGACTAGCGGGGGCGAACACCGGGGAGCTGTTTTTT.

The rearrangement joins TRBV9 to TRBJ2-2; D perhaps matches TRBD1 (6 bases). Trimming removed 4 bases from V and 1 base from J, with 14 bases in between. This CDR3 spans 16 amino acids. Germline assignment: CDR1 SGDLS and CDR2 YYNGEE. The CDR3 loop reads CASSLVGGVNTGELFF. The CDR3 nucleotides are TGTGCCAGCAGCCTCGTAGGGGGAGTGAACACCGGGGAGCTGTTTTTT. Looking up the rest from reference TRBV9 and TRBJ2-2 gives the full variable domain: DSGVTQTPKHLITATGQRVTLRCSPRSGDLSVYWYQQSLDQGLQFLIQYYNGEERAKGNILERFSAQQFPDLHSELNLSSLELGDSALYFCASSLVGGVNTGELFFGEGSRLTVL.